The 13 T cell receptor beta chains given below trace back to one sample, sequenced in a study of blood T cell repertoires in COVID-19. Assay: immunoSEQ multiplex PCR; the TCRdb copy retains only in-frame clones and omits some. The table includes fewer than 350,000 clones, 70% to 90% detected once. Sequencing was performed on PBMCs or T cells enriched from blood (not recorded which). The receptors come from a woman aged 35 to 49 who had recovered from COVID-19.

The CDR3 nucleotides are TGTGCCAGCAGTCGCCATTCTAGCGGGAGTGATACGCAGTATTTT. It translates to CASSRHSSGSDTQYF. The chain uses TRBV28 and TRBJ2-3, with 10 bases matching TRBD2. The V gene's germline CDR1 is MDHEN and CDR2 SYDVKM. The CDR3 runs 15 residues. The V and J ends lost 5 bases and 6 bases, in that order; junction bases with no gene match: 8.

The chain recombines TRBV3-1 (or the pseudogene TRBV3-2) with TRBJ2-7; TRBD2 matches 13 bases. The germline gives CDR1 LGHDT, CDR2 YNNKEL (reference sequence). The trim removed 1 base at V and 7 bases at J, leaving 4 bases unmatched. The CDR3 length is 15 residues. The chain's CDR3 is CASSQARTSGGEQYF. CDR3 sequence (DNA): TGTGCCAGCAGCCAAGCCCGGACTAGCGGGGGTGAGCAGTACTTC.

The gene calls are TRBV5-1 and TRBJ2-1; 8 bases fit TRBD2. With 2 bases clipped from V and 1 base from J, the junction kept 2 bases outside the gene matches. CDR1 is SGHRS, CDR2 YFSETQ, per germline. The CDR3 sequence is 15 residues long. CDR3 in DNA: TGCGCCAGCAGCTTTGGCGGGAGGTCCTACAATGAGCAGTTCTTC. As protein: CASSFGGRSYNEQFF.

The chain has TRBV27 and TRBJ2-7; 8 nucleotides line up with TRBD2. J gave up 2 bases and V 7 bases, and 4 bases lay outside the gene matches. There are 13 residues in the CDR3. CDR1 and CDR2 from the germline V gene are MNHEY and SMNVEV (reference sequence). DNA of the CDR3: TGTGCCAGCATGAGAGCGGGGGCCTACGAGCAGTACTTC. Its translation is CASMRAGAYEQYF.

The chain uses TRBV11-2 and TRBJ1-1, with a possible D match to TRBD1 (5 bases). The CDR3 length is 13 residues. Germline values: CDR1 SGHAT, CDR2 FQNNGV. Trimming removed 3 bases at V and 1 base at J, with 6 bases between. CDR3 nucleotides: TGTGCCAGCAGCTTGGGGGGGAACACTGAAGCTTTCTTT. It specifies CASSLGGNTEAFF.

This clone was seen only once. V gene TRBV2 combines with J gene TRBJ2-1, with 9 bases matching TRBD2. Germline loops: CDR1 SNHLY, CDR2 FYNNEI. The junction had 2 bases not matched to a gene; V was cut back by 6 bases and J by 2 bases. This CDR3 is 14 amino acids long. CDR3: CASRREGTYNEQFF. As DNA, the CDR3 is TGTGCCAGCAGGCGGGAGGGCACCTACAATGAGCAGTTCTTC.

This chain joins TRBV19 and TRBJ1-5; D is undetermined. The CDR3 consists of 15 residues. V shed 3 bases and J shed 4 bases, with 13 bases lying between them. The germline V gene encodes CDR1 LNHDA and CDR2 SQIVND (reference sequence). CDR3 amino acids: CASSMTRVRNQPQHF. The CDR3 DNA reads TGTGCCAGTAGTATGACGCGGGTAAGGAATCAGCCCCAGCATTTT.

J is TRBJ1-3 and V is TRBV5-1, with D possibly being TRBD1 (5 bases). Trimming took off 4 bases at V and 0 bases at J, with 14 bases between the two ends. CDR3 length: 16 residues. Germline assignment: CDR1 SGHRS and CDR2 YFSETQ. The CDR3 DNA is TGCGCCAGCAGCCAGACAGACCTTAGCTCTGGAAACACCATATATTTT. Its protein product is CASSQTDLSSGNTIYF.

The gene calls are TRBV7-2 and TRBJ1-2; the D is unclear. Trimming pared 0 bases from V and 7 bases from J, leaving 6 bases between. Germline-derived CDR1 and CDR2 are SGHTA and FQGNSA. The CDR3 covers 12 residues. The CDR3 here is CASSLAVVGYTF. Written as DNA, the CDR3 is TGTGCCAGCAGCTTAGCTGTAGTTGGCTACACCTTC.

The chain is built from TRBV4-1 and TRBJ1-1; D remains ambiguous. The germline V and J ends were trimmed by 4 bases and 0 bases, with 12 bases remaining between them. This CDR3 is 15 amino acids long. The germline V gene encodes CDR1 MGHRA and CDR2 YSYEKL. For the CDR3, the DNA is TGCGCCAGCAGCCCCCGCGGAAACATGAACACTGAAGCTTTCTTT. The encoded protein is CASSPRGNMNTEAFF.

This sequence joins TRBV13 and TRBJ2-7, with a weak D call TRBD2 (6 bases). The CDR3 totals 14 residues. V dropped 5 bases and J dropped 5 bases, with 16 bases sitting between them. From germline, CDR1 is PRHDT and CDR2 FYEKMQ (reference sequence). CDR3 coding DNA: TGTGCCAGCAGCACAAAGGCGGGGCACCACGAGCAGTACTTC. Translating gives CASSTKAGHHEQYF.

The V call is TRBV30, the J call TRBJ1-3; D unresolved. This CDR3 is 12 amino acids long. CDR1 and CDR2 (germline): GTSNPN, SVGIG (reference sequence). Trimming removed 2 bases at V and 4 bases at J, with 6 bases between. In nucleotides, the CDR3 is TGTGCCTGGAGTCCAGGAGGAAACACCATATATTTT. Translated: CAWSPGGNTIYF.

Comment on this clone: An end of the junction differs from the germline gene, which may be a read error. The rearrangement joins TRBV3-1 (or the pseudogene TRBV3-2) to TRBJ2-3, with D perhaps matching TRBD1 (7 bases). Germline V gene sequence: CDR1 LGHDT, CDR2 YNNKEL (reference sequence). CDR3 length equals 18 residues. This chain's CDR3 is CASSQGETRALGTDTRYF. As DNA, the CDR3 is TGTGCCAGCAGCCAAGGGGAGACTAGGGCTTTGGGGACAGATACGCGGTATTTT.